This is a list of T cell receptor beta chains from one sample in a study of blood T cell repertoires in COVID-19. Profiled with immunoSEQ multiplex PCR; TCRdb holds only in-frame clones, not every one. The sample includes about 250,000 clones, about 80% of them seen just once. Sequenced material: peripheral blood. The receptors shown here come from a man between 45 and 60 years old with active or convalescent COVID-19. The CDR3 runs from the conserved cysteine through the conserved F or W. A D gene is named only where the DNA matches it firmly. Rows give clone size only sometimes, using once, few, many, or a class for an expanded clone.

j_call d_call clone_size v_call cdr3_aa cdr3_nt
TRBJ2-3 TRBD2 . TRBV6-4 CASSEDGGAGFADTQYF TGTGCCAGCAGTGAGGACGGGGGGGCCGGGTTTGCAGATACGCAGTATTTT
TRBJ2-7 TRBD1 . TRBV5-6 CASRPGQGPSSYEQYF TGTGCCAGCAGACCTGGACAGGGGCCGAGCTCCTACGAGCAGTACTTC
TRBJ1-5 TRBD1 . TRBV19 CASSDRGLDIAQHF TGTGCCAGTAGTGACAGGGGCTTAGATATAGCCCAGCATTTT
TRBJ1-2 . few TRBV4-2 CASSQDGGGLGGYTF TGTGCCAGCAGCCAAGATGGCGGGGGGTTAGGGGGCTACACCTTC
TRBJ1-6 . . TRBV7-8 CASSQGRNSPLHF TGTGCCAGCAGCCAGGGGCGTAATTCACCCCTCCACTTT
TRBJ1-5 . . TRBV6-5 CASRGLGGAQPQHF TGTGCCAGCAGGGGACTGGGGGGGGCTCAGCCCCAGCATTTT
TRBJ2-3 . . TRBV4-1 CASSLPTGVTDTQYF TGCGCCAGCAGTCTACCTACCGGGGTAACAGATACGCAGTATTTT
TRBJ2-2 . . TRBV5-1 CASSGHPNTGELFF TGCGCCAGCAGTGGACACCCTAACACCGGGGAGCTGTTTTTT
TRBJ2-1 TRBD2 . TRBV7-2 CASSLTGGTYNEQFF TGTGCCAGCAGCTTAACGGGGGGTACCTACAATGAGCAGTTCTTC
TRBJ2-3 . . TRBV9 CASSVGPSTDTQYF TGTGCCAGCAGCGTCGGTCCTAGCACAGATACGCAGTATTTT
TRBJ1-2 . . TRBV15 CATSRDSGVGYGYTF TGTGCCACCAGCAGAGATTCAGGGGTTGGCTATGGCTACACCTTC
TRBJ2-2 TRBD2 . TRBV15 CATSRDRRRGDTGELFF TGTGCCACCAGCAGAGACCGCCGGCGGGGGGATACCGGGGAGCTGTTTTTT
TRBJ1-2 . . TRBV12-3/TRBV12-4 CASRRTANYGYTF TGTGCCAGCAGGAGGACAGCCAACTATGGCTACACCTTC
TRBJ2-1 . . TRBV30 CAWSPGGPEQFF TGTGCCTGGAGCCCAGGGGGGCCGGAGCAGTTCTTC
TRBJ2-2 TRBD2 . TRBV27 CASRPMTGTSDTGELFF TGTGCCAGCAGACCTATGACCGGGACTAGTGACACCGGGGAGCTGTTTTTT
TRBJ2-7 TRBD1 . TRBV19 CASSISTGGTFYEQYF TGTGCCAGTAGTATAAGCACAGGGGGTACCTTCTACGAGCAGTACTTC
TRBJ1-2 TRBD1 . TRBV5-5 CASSLGWTGANYGYTF TGTGCCAGCAGCTTGGGATGGACAGGAGCTAACTATGGCTACACCTTC
TRBJ2-7 TRBD2 . TRBV10-1 CASSESGLAKGTRYEQYF TGCGCCAGCAGTGAGTCGGGACTAGCTAAGGGGACGAGGTACGAGCAGTACTTC
TRBJ1-1 . . TRBV6-4 CASSRTENTEAFF TGTGCCAGCAGTCGGACAGAGAACACTGAAGCTTTCTTT
TRBJ1-1 . . TRBV28 CASSFRHIRAFF TGTGCCAGCAGTTTCCGACACATAAGAGCTTTCTTT
TRBJ2-3 TRBD2 . TRBV5-4 CASSLSGTPTDTQYF TGTGCCAGCAGCTTGAGCGGGACCCCCACAGATACGCAGTATTTT
TRBJ2-3 . . TRBV2 CASSRGSTRGTDTQYF TGTGCCAGCAGTCGGGGGTCTACCCGCGGGACAGATACGCAGTATTTT
TRBJ2-2 . . TRBV6-1 CASSDQGTRTGELFF TGTGCCAGCAGTGACCAGGGGACGCGGACCGGGGAGCTGTTTTTT
TRBJ1-5 . . TRBV10-3 CAISEGADPSPQHF TGTGCCATCAGTGAGGGGGCAGATCCTTCGCCCCAGCATTTT
TRBJ2-1 TRBD2 . TRBV29-1 CSVEAGQVIGTSGYNEQFF TGCAGCGTTGAGGCGGGACAGGTCATCGGGACTAGCGGGTACAATGAGCAGTTCTTC
TRBJ2-3 TRBD2 . TRBV5-1 CASSSSGGPSTDTQYF TGCGCCAGCAGCTCTAGCGGGGGGCCTAGCACAGATACGCAGTATTTT
TRBJ1-1 . once TRBV5-1 CASSTRQLGTMNTEAFF TGCGCCAGCAGCACCCGACAATTAGGAACCATGAACACTGAAGCTTTCTTT
TRBJ2-3 . few TRBV7-2 CASSLRGSTDTQYF TGTGCCAGCAGTTTGCGCGGATCCACAGATACGCAGTATTTT
TRBJ1-6 TRBD1 . TRBV3-1/TRBV3-2 CASSDRASSPLHF TGTGCCAGCAGCGACAGGGCGTCTTCACCCCTCCACTTT
TRBJ2-1 TRBD2 . TRBV5-4 CASSTGGPSYNEQFF TGTGCCAGCAGCACGGGGGGGCCCTCCTACAATGAGCAGTTCTTC
TRBJ1-5 . . TRBV5-1 CASSESGGNQPQHF TGCGCCAGCAGCGAGTCCGGAGGGAATCAGCCCCAGCATTTT
TRBJ1-2 . . TRBV30 CAWSVLPTRNYGYTF TGTGCCTGGAGTGTACTTCCCACGAGAAACTATGGCTACACCTTC
TRBJ1-3 TRBD1 . TRBV19 CASSIDDRDSSGNTIYF TGTGCCAGTAGTATAGATGACCGGGACAGCTCTGGAAACACCATATATTTT
TRBJ1-2 . . TRBV9 CASSVVGTVNGYTF TGTGCCAGCAGCGTAGTGGGGACTGTTAATGGCTACACCTTC
TRBJ2-2 TRBD1 . TRBV3-1/TRBV3-2 CASSRQGDGELFF TGTGCCAGCAGCCGACAGGGGGACGGGGAGCTGTTTTTT
TRBJ2-2 . . TRBV7-7 CASSPTPGELFF TGTGCCAGCAGCCCCACACCCGGGGAGCTGTTTTTT
TRBJ2-3 TRBD1 . TRBV5-1 CASSPRGGIRTDTQYF TGCGCCAGCAGCCCAAGAGGGGGCATAAGGACAGATACGCAGTATTTT
TRBJ1-2 . . TRBV13 CASSLTRRTANYGYTF TGTGCCAGCAGCCTCACCCGGCGGACAGCTAACTATGGCTACACCTTC
TRBJ2-7 TRBD2 . TRBV7-2 CASSLTSGGAPEQYF TGTGCCAGCAGTCTGACTAGCGGGGGGGCCCCCGAGCAGTACTTC
TRBJ1-3 TRBD1 . TRBV4-1 CASSLTPPDRLGNTIYF TGCGCCAGCAGCCTTACCCCGCCGGACAGGCTTGGAAACACCATATATTTT